This T cell receptor (beta chain) comes out of a study of shared clonotypes between healthy human individuals. Generated by immunoSEQ multiplex PCR, the TCRdb table keeps only in-frame clones and is missing some. The sample includes over a million clones, about 74% of them seen just once. This clone turned up a few times. Germline CDR1 is MNHNY and CDR2 is SVGAGI (reference sequence). The CDR3 contains 15 residues. V lost 6 bases, J lost 0 bases, and 12 bases lay in between. The chain has TRBV6-6 and TRBJ2-1, with D perhaps being TRBD1 or TRBD2 (5 bases each). The sample consisted of memory CD4+ T cells sorted from blood. As to subset: CD45RA-negative fraction. The clonotype was recovered from a man between 18 and 29 years old in good health. The CDR3 protein is CASRWDGSSYNEQFF. The CDR3 DNA reads as TGTGCCAGCAGGTGGGACGGCAGCTCCTACAATGAGCAGTTCTTC.